This is a list of T cell receptor beta chains from one sample in a study of primary melanoma T cells and metastatic recurrence. TCRdb's table, derived via immunoSEQ multiplex PCR, lists solely in-frame clones and lacks some. This table lists some 34 clones. Sequenced sample: melanoma tumor tissue. The source is a human donor with melanoma. Each CDR3 is given with its conserved first and last residue. A D gene is named only where the DNA matches it firmly. Size values are once, few and many counts, or a class for expanded clones, and some rows have none.

j_gene	v_gene	d_gene	abundance	CDR3nt	CDR3aa
TRBJ1-2	TRBV14	TRBD1	once	TGTGCCAGCAGCCACATGCCAGGGGGTCAAGGCTACACCTTC	CASSHMPGGQGYTF
TRBJ2-5	TRBV11-3	TRBD2	NA	TGTGCCAGCAGCTTAAGACTAGCGGGGGTTCGAGAGACCCAGTACTTC	CASSLRLAGVRETQYF
TRBJ2-3	TRBV2	TRBD2	NA	TGTGCCAGCAGTGAGTTTAGCGGGGGCACAGATACGCAGTATTTT	CASSEFSGGTDTQYF
TRBJ1-2	TRBV19	NA	once	TGTGCCAGTAGTATCGTTTCCCAGGGAAACTATGGCTACACCTTC	CASSIVSQGNYGYTF
TRBJ2-2	TRBV28	TRBD2	NA	TGTGCCAGCAGTTTCCTACCGGGACTAGCGGGGGGGAAAGCCGGGGAGCTGTTTTTT	CASSFLPGLAGGKAGELFF
TRBJ1-4	TRBV11-3	TRBD1	NA	TGTGCCAGCAGCCCGGGACAGGGGAGGGAAAAACTGTTTTTT	CASSPGQGREKLFF
TRBJ2-3	TRBV11-3	NA	NA	TGTGCCAGCAGTCAGGAGGGGCAGACAGATACGCAGTATTTT	CASSQEGQTDTQYF
TRBJ2-1	TRBV18	NA	NA	NA	CASSPVGLGNFF
TRBJ2-1	TRBV19	NA	NA	TGTGCCAGTAGTACGGGACCTGGGGGTGAGCAGTTCTTC	CASSTGPGGEQFF
TRBJ2-3	TRBV11-3	TRBD2	NA	TGTGCCAGCAGCTTCCTCGTAGCGGGGAGCACAGATACGCAGTATTTT	CASSFLVAGSTDTQYF